The clone carrying this T cell receptor (beta chain) appeared a few times. These data originate in a study of blood T cell repertoires in COVID-19. Whole-study context: There were acute and convalescent COVID-19 samples, and they came from the United States, Italy and Spain. Nucleic acid was either cDNA or gDNA, and it came from T cells, B-cell-depleted T cells, or PBMCs.

Patients at the Seattle site were enrolled during active infection and followed longitudinally. Assay: immunoSEQ multiplex PCR; the TCRdb copy retains only in-frame clones and omits some. The data contain hundreds of thousands of clones, about nine tenths of them singletons. Trimming removed 4 bases from V and 7 bases from J, with 7 bases in between. The CDR3 sequence is 12 residues long. Germline V lookup: CDR1 LGHNA, CDR2 YSLEER. The source of this sequence is a woman in her 30s with COVID-19, enrolled during active disease. Sequenced sample: peripheral blood. The chain joins TRBV4-3 to TRBJ2-2; no clear D gene. The DNA for the CDR3 is TGCGCCAGCAGCCGGTCCGGCGGGGAGCTGTTTTTT. Translation: CASSRSGGELFF.